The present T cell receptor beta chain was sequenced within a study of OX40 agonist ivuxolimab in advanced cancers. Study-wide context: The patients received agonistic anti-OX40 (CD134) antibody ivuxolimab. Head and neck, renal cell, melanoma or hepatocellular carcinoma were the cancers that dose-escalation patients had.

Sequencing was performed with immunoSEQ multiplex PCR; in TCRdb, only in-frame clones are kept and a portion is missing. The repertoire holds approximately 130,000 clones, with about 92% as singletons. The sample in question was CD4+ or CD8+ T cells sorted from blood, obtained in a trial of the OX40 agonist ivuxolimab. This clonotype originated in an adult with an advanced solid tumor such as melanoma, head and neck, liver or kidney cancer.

This CDR3 reads CASSPGGRSGGNTIYF. As DNA, the CDR3 is TGTGCCAGCAGCCCCGGGGGCAGGTCGGGGGGAAACACCATATATTTT. The chain carries TRBV7-3 and TRBJ1-3, with D possibly TRBD1 on 6 matching bases. This CDR3 is built from 16 residues. CDR1 and CDR2 (germline): SGHTA, FQGTGA. V was clipped by 5 bases and J by 4 bases, with 18 bases between them.